Sequencing of this T cell receptor beta chain was carried out in a study of graft-versus-host responses after intestinal transplantation. Study findings and constraints: Early HvG declines after transplant were associated with peak circulating GvH clone levels.

The assay was immunoSEQ multiplex PCR, and TCRdb's table has in-frame clones only and misses some. The sample contains some 86,000 clones, around nine tenths of which appear only once. V was clipped by 7 bases and J by 8 bases; unmatched bases: 11. The CDR3 contains 15 residues. The germline CDR1 and CDR2 sequences are PRHDT and FYEKMQ (reference sequence). Points on this clone: Its antigen is as yet unknown.

The chain recombines TRBV13 with TRBJ2-1; 10 nucleotides match TRBD2. The specimen comprised unstimulated CD8+ T cells sorted from spleen or lymph node cells, sampled before intestinal transplant. This clonotype was obtained from a human donor who received an intestinal transplant. The CDR3: CASTPAGGPGYEQFF. The CDR3 region has the DNA TGTGCCAGCACCCCAGCGGGGGGGCCTGGGTATGAGCAGTTCTTC. Full variable domain (remainder filled in from reference TRBV13 and TRBJ2-1): AAGVIQSPRHLIKEKRETATLKCYPIPRHDTVYWYQQGPGQDPQFLISFYEKMQSDKGSIPDRFSAQQFSDYHSELNMSSLELGDSALYFCASTPAGGPGYEQFFGPGTRLTVL.